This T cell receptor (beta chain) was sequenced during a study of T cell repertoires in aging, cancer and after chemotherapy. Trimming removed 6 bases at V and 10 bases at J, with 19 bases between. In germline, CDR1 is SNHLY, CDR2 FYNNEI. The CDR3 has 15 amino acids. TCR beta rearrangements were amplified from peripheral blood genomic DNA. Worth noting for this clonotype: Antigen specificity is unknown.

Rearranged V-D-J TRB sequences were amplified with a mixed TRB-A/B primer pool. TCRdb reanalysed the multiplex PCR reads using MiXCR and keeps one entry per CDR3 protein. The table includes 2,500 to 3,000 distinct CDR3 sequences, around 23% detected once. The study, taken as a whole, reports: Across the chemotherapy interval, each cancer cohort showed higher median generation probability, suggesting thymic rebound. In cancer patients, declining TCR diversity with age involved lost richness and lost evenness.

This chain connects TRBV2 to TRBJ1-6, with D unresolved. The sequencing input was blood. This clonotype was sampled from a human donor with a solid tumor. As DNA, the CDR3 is TGTGCCAGCAGGGGTCGGGAGGGAAGACACTCACCCCTCCACTTT. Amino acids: CASRGREGRHSPLHF.